The clone carrying this TCR beta chain was counted at least ten times. The antigen remains undetermined. This specimen comes from a study of esophageal squamous cell carcinoma under preoperative chemotherapy. Study-wide results and limits: After treatment, tumor-infiltrating lymphocytes seemed to come partly from incoming peripheral T cells, not only local changes. Paclitaxel-nedaplatin therapy caused immediate, substantial clonotype frequency changes.

This sample's time point: before preoperative PTX-NDP chemotherapy. The germline gives CDR1 MNHNY, CDR2 SVGAGI (reference sequence). V lost 6 bases, J lost 10 bases, and 7 bases stayed unmatched. The CDR3 loop spans 15 amino acids. Each CDR3 protein gets one entry after TCRdb re-called the PCR reads with MiXCR. The table records roughly 30,000 distinct CDR3 sequences, roughly 52% of them present only once. This clonotype was obtained from a human donor with esophageal squamous cell carcinoma. The donor label of this sample is uncertain. This specimen was taken from a patient given preoperative chemotherapy. The rearrangement uses TRBV6-6 and TRBJ2-1, with 15 bases that match TRBD2. CDR3: CASSRTSGRAGEQFF. In DNA form, the CDR3 reads TGTGCCAGCAGCCGGACTAGCGGGAGGGCCGGAGAGCAGTTCTTC.